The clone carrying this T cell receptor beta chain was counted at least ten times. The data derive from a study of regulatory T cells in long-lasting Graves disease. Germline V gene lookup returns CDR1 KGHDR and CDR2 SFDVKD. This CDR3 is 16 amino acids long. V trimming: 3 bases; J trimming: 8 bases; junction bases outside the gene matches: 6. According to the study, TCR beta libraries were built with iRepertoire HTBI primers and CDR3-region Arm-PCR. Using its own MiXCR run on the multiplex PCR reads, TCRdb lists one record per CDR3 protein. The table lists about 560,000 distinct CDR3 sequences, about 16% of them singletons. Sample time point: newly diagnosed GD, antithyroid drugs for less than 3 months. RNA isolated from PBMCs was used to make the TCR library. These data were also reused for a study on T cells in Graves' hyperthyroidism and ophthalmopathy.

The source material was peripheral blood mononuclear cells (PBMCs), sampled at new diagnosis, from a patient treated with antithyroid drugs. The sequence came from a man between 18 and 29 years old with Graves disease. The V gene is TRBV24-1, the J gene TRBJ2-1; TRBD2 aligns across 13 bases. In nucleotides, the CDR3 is TGTGCCACCAGTGATGCCGGGACTAGCGGGACTGATGAGCAGTTCTTC. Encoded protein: CATSDAGTSGTDEQFF.